One and the same sample provided the 4 T cell receptor beta chains below, sequenced in a study of cytomegalovirus exposure and HLA in healthy donors. Sequencing used immunoSEQ multiplex PCR; TCRdb keeps in-frame clones, though not all of them. The repertoire holds 60,000 to 80,000 clones, with about 82% as singletons. Sample: PBMCs. These receptors originate from a young man in good health and CMV-seronegative.

The rearrangement uses TRBV7-3 and TRBJ2-2; perhaps TRBD2 as D (6 bases). Per germline, CDR1 SGHTA and CDR2 FQGTGA. Trimming took 8 bases from V and 0 from J, leaving 13 bases between them. The CDR3 sequence is 15 residues long. The DNA of the CDR3 is TGTGCCAGCGGCGGGGACGGCCCGAACACCGGGGAGCTGTTTTTT. The encoded protein is CASGGDGPNTGELFF.

The chain has TRBV7-6 and TRBJ1-2; 8 bases are shared with TRBD1. With 1 base clipped from V and 5 bases from J, the junction kept 6 bases outside the gene matches. The CDR3 contains 15 residues. Germline-derived CDR1 and CDR2 are SGHVS and FNYEAQ. The CDR3: CASSLGGTGTYGYTF. DNA for the CDR3: TGTGCCAGCAGCTTAGGGGGGACAGGCACTTATGGCTACACCTTC.

V gene TRBV7-3 combines with J gene TRBJ1-1; D perhaps matches TRBD1 (6 bases). V lost 0 bases and J 4 bases, leaving 12 bases between the germline ends. Germline CDR1 and CDR2: SGHTA and FQGTGA. This CDR3 comprises 15 residues. The CDR3 region is CASSLTTGLSTEAFF. The CDR3, as DNA: TGTGCCAGCAGCTTAACGACAGGATTGAGCACTGAAGCTTTCTTT.

The chain uses TRBV5-4 and TRBJ2-7; tentatively, D is TRBD2 (5 bases). The CDR3 has 15 residues. CDR1 and CDR2 from the germline V gene are SGHNT and YYREEE (reference sequence). V was clipped by 2 bases and J by 7 bases, with 19 bases between them. The CDR3 region is CASSLLDSHPREQYV. CDR3 DNA sequence: TGTGCCAGCAGCTTACTGGACTCGCACCCGAGGGAGCAGTACGTC.